Described below is a single TCR beta chain sequence and its context. These data come from a study of T cells expressing NK-cell markers. The authors generated TCR beta cDNA through 5'RACE template switching with UMIs. TCRdb reprocessed the 5' RACE reads; each CDR3 protein has one entry and no DNA is given. The table counts some 440,000 distinct CDR3 sequences; 1.4% lies in the top ten. The CDR3 sequence is 14 residues long. Germline-derived CDR1 and CDR2 are LGHNA and YNFKEQ. Material: blood T cells: a sorted CD56 or NKG2C T cell subset, CD4+ or CD8+ T cells, or bulk PBMC T cells (not recorded which). This receptor was identified in a woman between 50 and 59 years old in good health. The genes are TRBV4-2 and TRBJ1-5; TCRdb designates TRBD1, a call that cannot be tested without DNA. The CDR3 region is CASSQEGPGEPQHF.